Listed below are T cell receptor beta chains from one sample, sequenced in a study of early T cells in non-severe SARS-CoV-2 infection. TCRdb reanalysed the 5' RACE reads using MiXCR and keeps one entry per CDR3 protein. The table records about 84,000 distinct CDR3 sequences, about 12% of them present only once. The source material was whole blood. These receptors were taken from an adult who was a healthcare worker with PCR-confirmed SARS-CoV-2 infection or an uninfected control (not recorded which). The CDR3 runs from the conserved cysteine through the conserved F or W.

v_call,j_call,cdr3_aa
TRBV15,TRBJ2-1,CATSRDPDGDEQFF
TRBV6-5,TRBJ2-6,CASRPWTGGEGANVLTF
TRBV27,TRBJ1-3,CASGRDRSSGNTIYF
TRBV12-3/TRBV12-4,TRBJ1-6,CASSFGGGNSPLHF
TRBV20-1,TRBJ2-7,CSATGGDYEQYF
TRBV9,TRBJ1-3,CASSVATVGNTIYF
TRBV5-1,TRBJ2-7,CASSLTASYEQYF
TRBV20-1,TRBJ2-1,CSARDYRLNEQFF
TRBV11-2,TRBJ2-7,CASSLGTSGRYVYEQYF
TRBV20-1,TRBJ1-6,CSAETGAGYNSPLHF
TRBV10-3,TRBJ2-7,CAISGRGGIIHEQYF
TRBV19,TRBJ2-7,CASSAGASGAPYEQYF
TRBV20-1,TRBJ2-1,CSAYRTSGARNEQFF
TRBV3-1,TRBJ2-2,CASSQSAGELFF
TRBV2,TRBJ1-1,CASSETGGANTEAFF
TRBV5-5,TRBJ1-6,CASSWGQGGIESPLHF
TRBV19,TRBJ2-1,CASSISLSGLPYNEQFF
TRBV3-1,TRBJ2-1,CASSLSGSSYNEQFF
TRBV11-2,TRBJ1-4,CASSLAGGNEKLFF
TRBV6-1,TRBJ2-7,CASSDPLNEQYF
TRBV18,TRBJ2-1,CASSPPLAGGIENEQFF
TRBV3-1,TRBJ2-1,CASSQLSQGQFF
TRBV20-1,TRBJ2-7,CSARGQGVEQYF
TRBV19,TRBJ2-2,CAKDGLTGELFF
TRBV7-8,TRBJ2-1,CASSPREKLYNEQFF
TRBV30,TRBJ1-3,CAWAGTLGNTIYF
TRBV29-1,TRBJ1-2,CLTGGEVNGYTF
TRBV29-1,TRBJ2-1,CSVILAGGPQGEQFF
TRBV29-1,TRBJ2-7,CSVEGGYF
TRBV5-1,TRBJ2-1,CASSWGAVSYNEQFF
TRBV28,TRBJ2-5,CASSSTGVQETQYF
TRBV5-1,TRBJ2-2,CAAGTGDTGELFF
TRBV11-2,TRBJ2-7,CASSSGAVPYEQYF
TRBV29-1,TRBJ2-3,CSVDGGGFPSTDTQYF
TRBV12-3/TRBV12-4,TRBJ1-5,CASSLALTDYSNQPQHF
TRBV5-4,TRBJ2-7,CASSPADRDEQYF
TRBV5-1,TRBJ1-5,CASSPGWAGNQPQHF
TRBV14,TRBJ2-7,CASSSHPGTGSEQYF
TRBV6-6,TRBJ2-1,CASRRRTSNEQFF
TRBV5-1,TRBJ2-5,CASSGRLQETQYF
TRBV6-2/TRBV6-3,TRBJ2-5,CASSLGINTVETQYF
TRBV30,TRBJ2-3,CAWRPGRISTDTQYF